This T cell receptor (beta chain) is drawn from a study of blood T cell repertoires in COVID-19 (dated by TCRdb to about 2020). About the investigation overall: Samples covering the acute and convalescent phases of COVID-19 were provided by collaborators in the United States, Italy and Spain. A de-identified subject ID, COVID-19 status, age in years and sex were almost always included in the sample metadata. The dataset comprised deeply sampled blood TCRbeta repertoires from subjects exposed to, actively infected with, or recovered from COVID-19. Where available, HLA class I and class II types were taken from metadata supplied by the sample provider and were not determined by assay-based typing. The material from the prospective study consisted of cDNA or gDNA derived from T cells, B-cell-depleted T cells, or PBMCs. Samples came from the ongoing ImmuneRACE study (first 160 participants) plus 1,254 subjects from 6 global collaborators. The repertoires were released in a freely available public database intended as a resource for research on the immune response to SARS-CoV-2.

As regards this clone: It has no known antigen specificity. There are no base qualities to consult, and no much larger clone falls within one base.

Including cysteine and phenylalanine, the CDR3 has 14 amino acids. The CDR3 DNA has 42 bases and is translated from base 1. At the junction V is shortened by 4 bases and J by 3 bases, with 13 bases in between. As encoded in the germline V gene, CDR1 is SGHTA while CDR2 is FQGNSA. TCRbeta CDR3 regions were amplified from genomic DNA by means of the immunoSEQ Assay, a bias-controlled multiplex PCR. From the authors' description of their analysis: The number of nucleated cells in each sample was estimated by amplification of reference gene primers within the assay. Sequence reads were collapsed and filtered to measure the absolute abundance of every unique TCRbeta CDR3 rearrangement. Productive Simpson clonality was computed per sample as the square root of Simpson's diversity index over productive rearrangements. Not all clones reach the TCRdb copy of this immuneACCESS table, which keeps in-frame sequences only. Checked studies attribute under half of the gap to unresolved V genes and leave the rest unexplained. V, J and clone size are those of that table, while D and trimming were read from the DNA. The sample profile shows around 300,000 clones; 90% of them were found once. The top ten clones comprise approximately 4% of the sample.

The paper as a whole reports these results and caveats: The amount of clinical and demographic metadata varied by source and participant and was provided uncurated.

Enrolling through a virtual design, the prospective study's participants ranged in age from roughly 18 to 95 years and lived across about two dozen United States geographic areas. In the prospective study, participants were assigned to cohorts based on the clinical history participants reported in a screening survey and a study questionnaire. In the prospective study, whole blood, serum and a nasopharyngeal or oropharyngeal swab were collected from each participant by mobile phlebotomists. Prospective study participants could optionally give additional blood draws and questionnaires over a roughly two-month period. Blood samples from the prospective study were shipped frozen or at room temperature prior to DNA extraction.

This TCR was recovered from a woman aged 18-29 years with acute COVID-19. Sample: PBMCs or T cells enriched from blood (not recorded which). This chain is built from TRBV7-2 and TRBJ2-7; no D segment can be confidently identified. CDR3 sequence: CASSSPLFSYEQYF. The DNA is TGTGCCAGCAGCTCCCCTCTATTTAGCTACGAGCAGTACTTC.